This is a list of T cell receptor beta chains from one sample in a study of Graves' ophthalmopathy and Graves' hyperthyroidism. TCRdb re-derived calls from the multiplex PCR reads in MiXCR, one entry per CDR3 protein. The sample lists 300,000 to 350,000 distinct CDR3 sequences, under 20% occurring once. Specimen: peripheral blood. The receptors derive from an adult man with Graves' ophthalmopathy. CDR3s include the opening cysteine and the closing phenylalanine or tryptophan. The D gene is left open where the match is weak. Clone sizes are given selectively: once, few, many, or a class where the clone is expanded.

V,J,size,D,DNA,CDR3
TRBV7-2,TRBJ2-2,many,.,TGTGCCAGCAGCATTCGACAGTCGAACACCGGGGAGCTGTTTTTT,CASSIRQSNTGELFF
TRBV12-3/TRBV12-4,TRBJ1-5,many,.,TGTGCCAGCAGTTTCGGTCAGCCCCAGCATTTT,CASSFGQPQHF
TRBV6-1,TRBJ1-2,many,.,TGTGCCAGCACCCCAGAAAAGACAGCCCCCTTCGGCTACACCTTC,CASTPEKTAPFGYTF
TRBV20-1,TRBJ1-2,many,.,TGCAGTGCCCAGGACGGGGGCGCTAACTATGGCTACACCTTC,CSAQDGGANYGYTF
TRBV3-1,TRBJ2-5,many,.,TGTGCCAGCAGGCAGGAGGTACTCGACGTCGGGACCCAGTACTTC,CASRQEVLDVGTQYF
TRBV4-1,TRBJ2-5,many,.,TGCGCCAGCAGCCAACTCCCCGGATCCGGCGTGGTCCAGTACTTC,CASSQLPGSGVVQYF
TRBV6-2/TRBV6-3,TRBJ2-7,many,.,TGTGCCAGCAGTTACCGGGACACTGGGGCCTACGAGCAGTACTTC,CASSYRDTGAYEQYF
TRBV10-2,TRBJ2-6,many,.,TGCGCCAGCAGTGGAGGGGTCGAGGGGGCCAACGTCCTGACTTTC,CASSGGVEGANVLTF
TRBV10-3,TRBJ2-5,many,TRBD2,TGTGCCATCAGCGCCGGGACTAGCGGGGGGGCTGGAGAGACCCAGTACTTC,CAISAGTSGGAGETQYF
TRBV20-1,TRBJ1-5,.,.,TGCAGTGCTAGGCCCCCTAACAGGAATTATCAGCCCCAGCATTTT,CSARPPNRNYQPQHF
TRBV12-3/TRBV12-4,TRBJ2-1,few,.,TGTGCCAGCAGTTTAGCTTTAGGCTCCTACAATGAGCAGTTCTTC,CASSLALGSYNEQFF
TRBV6-1,TRBJ1-2,many,.,TGTGCCAGCAGTGCCGAGGGTGGTGGCTACACCTTC,CASSAEGGGYTF
TRBV11-2,TRBJ2-5,many,.,TGTGCCAGCAGCCAATTCCGGGACACCTCGGCGACCCAGTACTTC,CASSQFRDTSATQYF
TRBV28,TRBJ2-5,.,TRBD2,TGTGCCAGCAGGGAACTAGCGGGGACTCAAGAGACCCAGTACTTC,CASRELAGTQETQYF
TRBV14,TRBJ2-2,many,.,TGTGCCAGCAGCCAACTAATCAGCCCCGGGGAGCTGTTTTTT,CASSQLISPGELFF
TRBV24-1,TRBJ1-2,many,.,TGTGCCACCAGTGATCCAGGGGTTAACTATGGCTACACCTTC,CATSDPGVNYGYTF
TRBV6-1,TRBJ1-5,many,.,TGTGCCAGCAGCCCCTCTGCGCCCAATCAGCCCCAGCATTTT,CASSPSAPNQPQHF
TRBV27,TRBJ1-2,.,.,TGTGCCAGCGCTTCGGGGGAGACATCACACTATGGCTACACCTTC,CASASGETSHYGYTF
TRBV5-6,TRBJ2-7,many,.,TGTGCCAGCAGCTTGAGGACCTACGAGCAGTACTTC,CASSLRTYEQYF
TRBV20-1,TRBJ2-4,many,.,TGCAGTGCGAGCAATCCAGGAGGCTGGGATCGGGTTCAGTACTTC,CSASNPGGWDRVQYF
TRBV15,TRBJ2-7,many,.,TGTGCCACCAGCAGAGATCCTACAGGCGGCTACGAGCAGTACTTC,CATSRDPTGGYEQYF
TRBV11-2,TRBJ1-2,many,TRBD1,TGTGCCAGCAGCTTAAGGGGGACAGATGGCTACACCTTC,CASSLRGTDGYTF
TRBV5-1,TRBJ1-1,many,.,TGCGCCAGCAGTGAGCGAGGAGACACTGAAGCTTTCTTT,CASSERGDTEAFF
TRBV20-1,TRBJ1-5,many,.,TGCAGTGCTAGACGAAGCGGCAATCAGCCCCAGCATTTT,CSARRSGNQPQHF